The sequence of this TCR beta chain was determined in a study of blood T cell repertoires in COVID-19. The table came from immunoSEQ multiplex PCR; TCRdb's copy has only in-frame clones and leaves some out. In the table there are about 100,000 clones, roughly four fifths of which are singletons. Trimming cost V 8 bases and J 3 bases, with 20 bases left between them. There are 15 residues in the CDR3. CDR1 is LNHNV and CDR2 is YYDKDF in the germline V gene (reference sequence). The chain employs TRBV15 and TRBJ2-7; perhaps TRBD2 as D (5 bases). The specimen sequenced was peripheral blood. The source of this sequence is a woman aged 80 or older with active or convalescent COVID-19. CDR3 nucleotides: TGTGCCACCCGTGACGAGGGTGGCGAGTTCTACGAGCAGTACTTC. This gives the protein CATRDEGGEFYEQYF.